The entry that follows covers one T cell receptor (beta chain) sequence. Its antigen is unknown. No much larger clone is present one base from it, and per-base qualities are unavailable. The method behind the library was the immunoSEQ multiplex PCR assay. TCRdb carries this immuneACCESS record with in-frame sequences only. Its versions omit some clonotypes, under half of them owing to an unresolved V gene in the studies checked, with the rest unexplained. The sample table shows 95,000 to 150,000 clones, and roughly 87% are seen once. The top ten clones comprise 1.5% to 2% of the sample. The CDR3 measures 14 amino acids from cysteine to phenylalanine. Of all the DNA, just the CDR3 is kept, 42 bases in frame from base 1. The CDR1 and CDR2 encoded by the germline V gene are LGHNA and YSLEER. V is reduced by 0 bases and J by 6 bases, leaving a spacing of 11 bases between them. The sample is drawn from a study of control samples from healthy donors and cancer patients (dated by TCRdb to 2018 to 2021).

This TCR was recovered from a man between 18 and 29 years old in good health. The sample taken for sequencing was blood. Recombination connected TRBV4-3 to TRBJ1-1; no D gene can be assigned with confidence. The sequenced DNA is TGCGCCAGCAGCCAAGAAAGGCGAGGTGCTGAAGCTTTCTTT. It specifies CASSQERRGAEAFF.